The 7 T cell receptor beta chains below all came from one sample that was sequenced in a study of T cells in Graves' hyperthyroidism and ophthalmopathy. RNA transcripts yielded amplified TCR beta CDR3 regions. Primed by the HTBI set, a first-round RT-PCR was run on the TCR CDR3. MiXCR, applied by TCRdb to the multiplex PCR reads, yields one record per CDR3 protein. The sample lists about 290,000 distinct CDR3 sequences; approximately 13% were seen once. What was sequenced was blood. These receptors were obtained from a woman in her forties with Graves' hyperthyroidism.

This clonotype showed up many times. The rearrangement uses TRBV16 and TRBJ1-5; 9 bases line up with TRBD1. The germline V gene has CDR1 KGHSY and CDR2 FQNENV. There are 15 residues in the CDR3. Trimming cost V 0 bases and J 6 bases; bases outside gene matches: 3. This CDR3 is CASSQSGTGSQPQHF. The CDR3 nucleotides read TGTGCCAGCAGCCAATCGGGGACAGGGAGTCAGCCCCAGCATTTT.

This clonotype was seen more than once but under ten times. V is TRBV20-1 and J is TRBJ2-7; 9 nucleotides agree with TRBD2. The CDR3 runs to 21 residues. After removal of 3 bases from V and 2 bases from J, the junction contained 26 bases not matched to a gene. Germline loops: CDR1 DFQATT, CDR2 SNEGSKA (reference sequence). The CDR3 nucleotides are TGCAGTGCTAGTGGCCCGGCGGGTAGCGGGAGATTACAGACATCAACCTACGAGCAGTACTTC. It is translated as CSASGPAGSGRLQTSTYEQYF.

This clonotype has ten or more counts. V gene TRBV15 combines with J gene TRBJ1-5; D gene unclear. Looked up from germline, CDR1 is LNHNV and CDR2 is YYDKDF (reference sequence). CDR3 length equals 16 residues. Between the trimmed V and J ends, which lost 5 bases and 2 bases, there was a span of 16 bases. CDR3 protein: CATSVEVQLGNQPQHF. For the CDR3, the DNA is TGTGCCACCAGCGTTGAAGTCCAGCTCGGCAATCAGCCCCAGCATTTT.

In this sample, this clonotype turned up many times. This chain links TRBV28 with TRBJ1-5; the D is unclear. This CDR3 has 12 residues. V was shortened by 4 bases and J by 7 bases, with 8 bases between the two germline ends. Per the germline V gene, CDR1 is MDHEN and CDR2 is SYDVKM. The CDR3 protein is CASSSQSQPQHF. In nucleotides, the CDR3 is TGTGCCAGCAGTTCCCAATCCCAGCCCCAGCATTTT.

This clonotype was found many times. V and J are TRBV10-3 and TRBJ1-1, with TRBD1 matching 9 bases. This CDR3 contains 15 residues. Germline V gene sequence: CDR1 ENHRY, CDR2 SYGVKD. V shed 3 bases and J 2 bases; nucleotides not matched to a gene: 4. DNA of the CDR3: TGTGCCATCAGTGAAGGGGACAGGGATAACACTGAAGCTTTCTTT. Its translation: CAISEGDRDNTEAFF.

This clonotype was recorded many times. J is TRBJ2-5 and V is TRBV7-8, with 10 positions matching TRBD1. The V gene's germline CDR1 is SGHVS and CDR2 FQNEAQ. With 0 bases clipped from V and 9 bases from J, the junction kept 7 bases outside the gene matches. There are 15 residues in the CDR3. CDR3 sequence reads: CASSLADRGVRSQYF. CDR3 coding DNA: TGTGCCAGCAGCTTAGCGGACAGGGGGGTTCGGTCCCAGTACTTC.

This clonotype was counted at least ten times. The chain uses TRBV15 and TRBJ2-7; D gene unclear. The CDR3 is 12 residues long. Deletions cut 5 bases from V and 3 bases from J, with 8 bases between. The V gene's germline CDR1 is LNHNV and CDR2 YYDKDF (reference sequence). CDR3: CATSPDDYEQYF. The CDR3 DNA sequence: TGTGCCACCAGCCCGGACGACTACGAGCAGTACTTC.